A single sample gave rise to the 8 T cell receptor beta chains below, sequenced in a study of cytomegalovirus exposure and HLA in healthy donors. PCR was performed using 60 Vbeta and 13 Jbeta primers. Profiled with immunoSEQ multiplex PCR; TCRdb holds only in-frame clones, not every one. The data hold about 140,000 clones, with approximately 82% observed a single time. The specimen was PBMCs. The receptors were sampled from a woman in her sixties or seventies in good health and CMV-seropositive.

The J gene is TRBJ2-5, the V gene TRBV2; 9 nucleotides align to TRBD2. CDR3 length: 15 amino acids. J gave up 7 bases and V 3 bases, and 9 bases lay outside the gene matches. Germline assignment: CDR1 SNHLY and CDR2 FYNNEI. CDR3 nucleotides: TGTGCCAGCAGTGAGGAGACTAGCGGTCGGGGGACCCAGTACTTC. It yields the protein CASSEETSGRGTQYF.

This clone was seen ten or more times. This chain links TRBV19 with TRBJ2-1, with D perhaps TRBD2 (7 bases). V was shortened by 7 bases and J by 10 bases, with 20 bases between the two germline ends. This CDR3 contains 14 residues. Per the germline V gene, CDR1 is LNHDA and CDR2 is SQIVND (reference sequence). CDR3 nucleotide sequence: TGTGCCAGTACCTCCGGGGGCGGGAGTCGGGAGCAGTTCTTC. Protein: CASTSGGGSREQFF.

J is TRBJ2-1 and V is TRBV27; 8 positions match TRBD2. The CDR3 contains 16 residues. Germline CDR1 and CDR2: MNHEY and SMNVEV (reference sequence). The V and J ends lost 2 bases and 8 bases, in that order; junction bases with no gene match: 11. This CDR3 reads CASSLTSGLPSHEQFF. CDR3 nucleotides: TGTGCCAGCAGTTTAACTAGCGGCCTCCCCTCACATGAGCAGTTCTTC.

The chain carries TRBV15 and TRBJ1-2; D is perhaps TRBD1 (5 bases). The V gene lost 0 bases and the J gene lost 2 bases, with 10 bases spanning the gap. From germline, CDR1 is LNHNV and CDR2 YYDKDF (reference sequence). This CDR3 has 15 amino acids. CDR3 amino acids: CATSRDYRQNYGYTF. The CDR3 bases are TGTGCCACCAGCAGAGATTACAGGCAGAACTATGGCTACACCTTC. Looking up the rest from reference TRBV15 and TRBJ1-2 gives the full variable domain: DAMVIQNPRYQVTQFGKPVTLSCSQTLNHNVMYWYQQKSSQAPKLLFHYYDKDFNNEADTPDNFQSRRPNTSFCFLDIRSPGLGDTAMYLCATSRDYRQNYGYTFGSGTRLTVV.

The genes are TRBV5-1 and TRBJ1-1; 10 bases map to TRBD1. The CDR3 has 15 amino acids. Germline trimming cut 2 bases from V and 2 bases from J; bases unmatched to any gene: 3. Germline values: CDR1 SGHRS, CDR2 YFSETQ. The CDR3 loop reads CASSFRTGGNTEAFF. Written as DNA, the CDR3 is TGCGCCAGCAGCTTCCGGACAGGGGGAAACACTGAAGCTTTCTTT.

The V gene is TRBV6-5, the J gene TRBJ1-1; D not resolved. This CDR3 is 14 amino acids long. V lost 0 bases, J lost 1 base, and 6 bases lay in between. CDR1 and CDR2 from the germline V gene are MNHEY and SVGAGI. The CDR3 DNA follows: TGTGCCAGCAGTTACTCGAACAGGAACACTGAAGCTTTCTTT. Translated, it gives CASSYSNRNTEAFF.

This rearrangement joins TRBV7-6 to TRBJ2-5; no reliable D call. Deletions cut 1 base from V and 4 bases from J, with 10 bases between. Germline-derived CDR1 and CDR2 are SGHVS and FNYEAQ. This CDR3 comprises 14 residues. This CDR3 reads CASSLGSFGETQYF. CDR3 DNA sequence: TGTGCCAGCAGCTTAGGTAGTTTCGGAGAGACCCAGTACTTC.

This rearrangement joins TRBV18 to TRBJ1-2, with TRBD1 identical over 9 bases. Germline V lookup: CDR1 KGHSH, CDR2 LQKENI. With 4 bases clipped from V and 6 bases from J, the junction kept 9 bases outside the gene matches. This CDR3 comprises 15 residues. Here the CDR3 reads CASSRGAQGADGYTF. The CDR3 nucleotides read TGTGCCAGCTCACGGGGTGCACAGGGGGCGGATGGCTACACCTTC.